This T cell receptor (beta chain) comes out of a study of PD-1 blockade in classical Hodgkin lymphoma. This clone has a single count. The germline gives CDR1 SGHAT, CDR2 FQNNGV. This CDR3 contains 18 residues. V shed 4 bases and J 0 bases; nucleotides not matched to a gene: 12. Sequenced by immunoSEQ multiplex PCR; TCRdb stores in-frame clones only, minus some. The sample lists about 110,000 clones, approximately 89% seen once, with around 20% in the top ten. Time point defined: cycle 4 day 1 (C4D1), after six to seven weeks of nivolumab. All the patients suffered relapse after autologous stem cell transplantation, and brentuximab vedotin exposure differed.

The sequencing used peripheral blood mononuclear cells (PBMCs), collected before the fourth cycle of nivolumab. The chain recombines TRBV11-2 with TRBJ2-3; 8 bases agree with TRBD2. The origin of this receptor is a human donor with classical Hodgkin lymphoma. The CDR3 DNA follows: TGTGCCAGCAGCTCCGAGTGGAGCGGGAGACGAAGCACAGATACGCAGTATTTT. Translation gives CASSSEWSGRRSTDTQYF.